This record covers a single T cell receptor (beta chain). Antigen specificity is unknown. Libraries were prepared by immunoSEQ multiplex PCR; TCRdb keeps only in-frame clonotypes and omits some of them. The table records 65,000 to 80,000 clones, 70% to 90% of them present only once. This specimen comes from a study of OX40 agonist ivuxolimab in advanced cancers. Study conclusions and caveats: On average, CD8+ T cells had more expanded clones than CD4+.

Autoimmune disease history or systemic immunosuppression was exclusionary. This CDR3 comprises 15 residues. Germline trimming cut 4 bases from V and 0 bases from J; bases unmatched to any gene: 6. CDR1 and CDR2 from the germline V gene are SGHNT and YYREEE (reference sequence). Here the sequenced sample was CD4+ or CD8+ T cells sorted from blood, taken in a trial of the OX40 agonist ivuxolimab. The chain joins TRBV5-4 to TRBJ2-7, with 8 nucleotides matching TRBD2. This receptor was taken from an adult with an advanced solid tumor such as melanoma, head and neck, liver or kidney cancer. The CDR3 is CASSPTSGASYEQYF. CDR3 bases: TGTGCCAGCAGCCCCACTAGCGGAGCCTCCTACGAGCAGTACTTC.